This T cell receptor (beta chain) was identified during a study of blood T cells in healthy people across ages. Turning to this clonotype: Antigen specificity is unknown.

Germline CDR1 is MNHEY and CDR2 is SVGAGI. This CDR3 has 15 amino acids. V lost 10 bases, J lost 2 bases, and 19 bases lay in between. A sample-barcoded 5' primer and a J-beta primer mix were used in a second PCR of roughly 7 to 12 cycles. TCRdb reprocessed the 5' RACE reads with MiXCR, giving one entry per CDR3 protein. The table has fewer than 750,000 distinct CDR3 sequences, under 65% seen once. Each donor's blood draw was roughly 9.8 milliliters of peripheral blood. Overall study results and limits: A roughly linear fall in TCR beta diversity per million T cells was seen with increasing age.

The origin of this receptor is a woman over 75 in good health. The sequenced sample consisted of blood. This chain connects TRBV6-5 to TRBJ2-3, with D tentatively TRBD1 (6 bases). The CDR3 loop is CATQDRGLSTDTQYF. For the CDR3, the DNA is TGTGCCACCCAGGATAGGGGGTTATCCACAGATACGCAGTATTTT.